One TCR beta chain is described in this entry. CDR3 length: 15 amino acids. J was trimmed by 10 bases and V by 2 bases; bases with no gene match: 14. Germline V gene sequence: CDR1 DFQATT, CDR2 SNEGSKA (reference sequence). A second 7 to 11 cycle PCR used barcoded and J-beta primers. TCRdb analysed the 5' RACE reads with MiXCR anew, one entry per CDR3 protein. The sample yields hundreds of thousands of distinct CDR3 sequences, about 43% seen once. These data belong to a study of blood T cells in healthy people across ages. The sequence came from an elderly man in good health. The V gene is TRBV20-1, the J gene TRBJ2-1; 7 bases line up with TRBD1. The material sequenced was blood. CDR3 nucleotides: TGCAGTGCTAGACCCGAAACCGGGACAGCCTACGAGCAGTTCTTC. Residues: CSARPETGTAYEQFF.